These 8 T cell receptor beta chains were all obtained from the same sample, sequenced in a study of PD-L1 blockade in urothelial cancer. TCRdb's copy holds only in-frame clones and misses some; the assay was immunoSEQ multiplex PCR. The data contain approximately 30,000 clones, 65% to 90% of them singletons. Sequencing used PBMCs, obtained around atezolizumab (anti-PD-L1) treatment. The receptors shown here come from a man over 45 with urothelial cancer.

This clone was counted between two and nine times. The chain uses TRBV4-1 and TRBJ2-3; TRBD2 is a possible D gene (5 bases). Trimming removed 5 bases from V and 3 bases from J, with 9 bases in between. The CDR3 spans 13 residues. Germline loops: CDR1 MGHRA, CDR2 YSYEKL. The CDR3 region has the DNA TGCGCCAGCAGCGCACTAGTTACAGATACGCAGTATTTT. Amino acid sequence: CASSALVTDTQYF.

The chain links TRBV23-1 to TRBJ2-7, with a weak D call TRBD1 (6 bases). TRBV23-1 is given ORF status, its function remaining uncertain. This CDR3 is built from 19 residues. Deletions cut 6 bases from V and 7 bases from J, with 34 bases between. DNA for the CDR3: TGCGCCAGCAGACTTCCGAAAAATTTGACAGGCGCCCGGTTGGAAGAGCAGTACGTC. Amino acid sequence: CASRLPKNLTGARLEEQYV.

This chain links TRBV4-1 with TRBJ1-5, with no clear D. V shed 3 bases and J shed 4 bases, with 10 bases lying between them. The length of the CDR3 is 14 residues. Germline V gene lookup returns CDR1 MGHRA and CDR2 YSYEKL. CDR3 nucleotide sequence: TGCGCCAGCAGCCACCCCACCGGGAATCAGCCCCAGCATTTT. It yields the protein CASSHPTGNQPQHF.

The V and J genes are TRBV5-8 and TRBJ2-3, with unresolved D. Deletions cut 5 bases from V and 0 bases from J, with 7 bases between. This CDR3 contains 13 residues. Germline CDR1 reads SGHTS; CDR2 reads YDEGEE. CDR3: CASRWHSTDTQYF. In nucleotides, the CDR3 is TGTGCCAGCAGGTGGCATAGCACAGATACGCAGTATTTT.

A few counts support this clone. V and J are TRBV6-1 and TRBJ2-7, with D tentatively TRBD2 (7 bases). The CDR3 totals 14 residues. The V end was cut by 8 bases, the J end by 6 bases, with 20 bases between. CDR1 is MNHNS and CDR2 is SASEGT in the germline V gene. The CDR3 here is CASAEIGGAREQYV. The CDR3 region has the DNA TGTGCCAGCGCCGAGATTGGGGGGGCCCGCGAGCAGTACGTC.

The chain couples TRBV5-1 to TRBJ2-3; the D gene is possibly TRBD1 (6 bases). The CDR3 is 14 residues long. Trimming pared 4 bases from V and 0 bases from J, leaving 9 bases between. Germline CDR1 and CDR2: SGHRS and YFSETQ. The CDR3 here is CASSTGWSTDTQYF. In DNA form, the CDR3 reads TGCGCCAGCAGCACAGGGTGGAGCACAGATACGCAGTATTTT.

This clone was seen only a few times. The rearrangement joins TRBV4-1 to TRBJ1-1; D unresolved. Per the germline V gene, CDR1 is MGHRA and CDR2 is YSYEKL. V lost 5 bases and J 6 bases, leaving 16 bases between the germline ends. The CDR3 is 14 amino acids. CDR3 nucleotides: TGCGCCAGCAGCGTGACCCCAAATGAGGCTGAAGCTTTCTTT. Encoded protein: CASSVTPNEAEAFF.

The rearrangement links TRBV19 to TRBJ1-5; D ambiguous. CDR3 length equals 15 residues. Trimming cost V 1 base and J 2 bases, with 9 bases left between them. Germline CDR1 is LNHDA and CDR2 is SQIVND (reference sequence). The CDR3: CASSIGTVGNQPQHF. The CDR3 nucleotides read TGTGCCAGTAGTATAGGAACAGTTGGCAATCAGCCCCAGCATTTT.